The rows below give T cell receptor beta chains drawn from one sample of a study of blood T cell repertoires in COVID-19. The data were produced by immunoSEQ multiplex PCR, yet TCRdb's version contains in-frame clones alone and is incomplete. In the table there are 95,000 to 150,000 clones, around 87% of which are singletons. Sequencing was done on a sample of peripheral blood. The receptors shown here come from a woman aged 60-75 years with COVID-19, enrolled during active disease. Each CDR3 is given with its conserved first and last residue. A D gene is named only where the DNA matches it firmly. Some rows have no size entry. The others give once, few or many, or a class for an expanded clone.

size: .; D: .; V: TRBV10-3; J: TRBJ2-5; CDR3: CATKRRGTPQETQYF; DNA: TGTGCCACCAAACGTAGGGGGACCCCCCAAGAGACCCAGTACTTC
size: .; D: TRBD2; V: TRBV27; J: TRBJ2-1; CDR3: CASNKAGPSYNEQFF; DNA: TGTGCCAGCAACAAAGCGGGACCATCCTACAATGAGCAGTTCTTC
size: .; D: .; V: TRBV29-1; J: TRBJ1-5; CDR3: CSVKEGTTNQPQHF; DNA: TGCAGCGTTAAGGAGGGAACGACCAATCAGCCCCAGCATTTT
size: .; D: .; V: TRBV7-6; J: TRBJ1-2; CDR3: CASSLGGRQDYGYTF; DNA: TGTGCCAGCAGCTTGGGGGGGCGCCAGGACTATGGCTACACCTTC
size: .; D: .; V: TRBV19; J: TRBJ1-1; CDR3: CASSIAPTGYAEAFF; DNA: TGTGCCAGTAGTATAGCCCCGACAGGATATGCTGAAGCTTTCTTT
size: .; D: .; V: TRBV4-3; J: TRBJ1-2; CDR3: CASSQSTAGGYTF; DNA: TGCGCCAGCAGCCAATCGACAGCCGGGGGGTACACCTTC
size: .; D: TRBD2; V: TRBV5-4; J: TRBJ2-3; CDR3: CASSLGTTITDTQYF; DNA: TGTGCCAGCAGCCTGGGGACTACTATCACAGATACGCAGTATTTT
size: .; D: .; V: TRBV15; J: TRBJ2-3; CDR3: CATSRSRQLSTDTQYF; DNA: TGTGCCACCAGCAGATCAAGACAGCTTAGCACAGATACGCAGTATTTT
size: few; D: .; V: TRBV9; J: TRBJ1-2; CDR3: CASSVARGRGANYGYTF; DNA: TGTGCCAGCAGCGTGGCTAGGGGCAGGGGAGCTAACTATGGCTACACCTTC
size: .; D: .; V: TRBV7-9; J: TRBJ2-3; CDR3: CASSLLGSTDTQYF; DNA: TGTGCCAGCAGCTTACTAGGCAGTACAGATACGCAGTATTTT
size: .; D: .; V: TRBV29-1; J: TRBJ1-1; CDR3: CSVVQARDTEAFF; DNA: TGCAGCGTTGTTCAGGCCAGGGACACTGAAGCTTTCTTT
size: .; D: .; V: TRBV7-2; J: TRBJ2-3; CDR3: CASSSQGTLSTDTQYF; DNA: TGTGCCAGCAGCTCCCAGGGGACCCTTAGCACAGATACGCAGTATTTT
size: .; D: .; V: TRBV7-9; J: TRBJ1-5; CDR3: CASSFGLFEQPQHF; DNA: TGTGCCAGCAGCTTTGGACTCTTCGAACAGCCCCAGCATTTT
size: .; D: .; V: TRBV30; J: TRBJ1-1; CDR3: CAWSVPLGKAFF; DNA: TGTGCCTGGAGTGTACCACTAGGCAAAGCTTTCTTT
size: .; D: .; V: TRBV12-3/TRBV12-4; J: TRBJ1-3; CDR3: CASRTDAGNTIYF; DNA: TGTGCCAGCCGGACAGACGCTGGAAACACCATATATTTT
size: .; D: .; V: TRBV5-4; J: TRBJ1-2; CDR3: CASSIQGRHYGYTF; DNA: TGTGCCAGCAGCATTCAGGGGAGACACTATGGCTACACCTTC
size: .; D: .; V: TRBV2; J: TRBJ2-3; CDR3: CASSPGVGWDTQYF; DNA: TGTGCCAGCTCCCCGGGGGTGGGTTGGGATACGCAGTATTTT
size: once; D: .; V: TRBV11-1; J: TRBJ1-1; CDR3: CASSSLRGLRNTEAFF; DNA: TGTGCCAGCAGCTCGTTAAGGGGCTTAAGGAACACTGAAGCTTTCTTT
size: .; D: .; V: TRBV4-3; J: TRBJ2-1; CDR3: CASSLANSDEQFF; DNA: TGCGCCAGCAGCCTAGCGAACTCGGATGAGCAGTTCTTC
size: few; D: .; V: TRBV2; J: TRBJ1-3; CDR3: CASSGTVSGNTIYF; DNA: TGTGCCAGCAGTGGGACTGTCTCTGGAAACACCATATATTTT
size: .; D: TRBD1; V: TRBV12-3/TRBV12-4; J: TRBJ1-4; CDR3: CASSRQGTEKLFF; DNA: TGTGCCAGCAGTCGACAGGGAACTGAAAAACTGTTTTTT
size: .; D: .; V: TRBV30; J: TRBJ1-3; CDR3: CAWSVRGSGNTIYF; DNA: TGTGCCTGGAGTGTCAGGGGATCTGGAAACACCATATATTTT
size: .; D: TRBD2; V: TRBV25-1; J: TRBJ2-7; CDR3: CASKRGDEQYF; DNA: TGTGCCAGCAAGCGGGGTGACGAGCAGTACTTC
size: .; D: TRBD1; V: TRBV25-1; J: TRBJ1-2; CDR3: CASSSGTGIYGYTF; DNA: TGTGCCAGCAGTTCCGGGACAGGCATCTATGGCTACACCTTC
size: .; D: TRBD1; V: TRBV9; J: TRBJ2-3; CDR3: CASSPRQGADTQYF; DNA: TGTGCCAGCAGCCCCCGACAGGGCGCAGATACGCAGTATTTT
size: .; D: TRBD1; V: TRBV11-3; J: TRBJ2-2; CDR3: CASSSRTGMNTGELFF; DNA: TGTGCCAGCAGCTCAAGGACAGGAATGAACACCGGGGAGCTGTTTTTT
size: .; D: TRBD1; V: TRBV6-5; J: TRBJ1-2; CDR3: CASSYLEGQGYTF; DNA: TGTGCCAGCAGTTACCTTGAGGGACAGGGCTACACCTTC
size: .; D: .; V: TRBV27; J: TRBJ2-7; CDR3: CASREPEGGEYF; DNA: TGTGCCAGCAGAGAACCGGAGGGCGGGGAGTACTTC
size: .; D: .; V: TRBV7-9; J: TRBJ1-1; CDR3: CASSLGQGDTEAFF; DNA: TGTGCCAGCAGCTTAGGCCAGGGCGACACTGAAGCTTTCTTT
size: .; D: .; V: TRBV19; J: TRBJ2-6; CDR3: CASSIESGIYSGANVLTF; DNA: TGTGCCAGTAGTATAGAGTCCGGTATCTACTCTGGGGCCAACGTCCTGACTTTC
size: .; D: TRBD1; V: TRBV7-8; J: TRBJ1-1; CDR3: CASSSQPHRSGQGLGTEAFF; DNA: TGTGCCAGCAGCTCCCAACCACACCGCTCGGGACAGGGATTGGGCACTGAAGCTTTCTTT
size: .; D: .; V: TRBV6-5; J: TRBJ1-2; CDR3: CASRRQDSGYTF; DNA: TGTGCCAGCAGGAGACAGGATTCTGGCTACACCTTC
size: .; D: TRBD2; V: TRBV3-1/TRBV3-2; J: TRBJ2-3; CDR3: CASLRGGSDTQYF; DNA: TGTGCCAGCTTACGGGGGGGCTCAGATACGCAGTATTTT
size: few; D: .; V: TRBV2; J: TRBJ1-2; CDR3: CASRTRTENYGYTF; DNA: TGTGCCAGCAGGACGAGGACAGAGAATTATGGCTACACCTTC
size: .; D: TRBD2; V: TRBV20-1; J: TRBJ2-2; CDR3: CSASGVPGGNTGELFF; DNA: TGCAGTGCTAGTGGGGTACCGGGGGGGAACACCGGGGAGCTGTTTTTT
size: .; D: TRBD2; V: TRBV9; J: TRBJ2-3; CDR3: CASSVEGTSGTDTQYF; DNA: TGTGCCAGCAGCGTAGAGGGGACTAGCGGCACAGATACGCAGTATTTT
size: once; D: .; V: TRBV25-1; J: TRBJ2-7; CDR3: CASSDPTKTGSYEQYF; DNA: TGTGCCAGCAGTGACCCAACCAAGACAGGATCCTACGAGCAGTACTTC
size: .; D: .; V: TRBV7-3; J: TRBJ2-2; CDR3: CASSLNGPGSATGELFF; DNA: TGTGCCAGCAGCTTAAATGGCCCCGGGTCGGCGACCGGGGAGCTGTTTTTT
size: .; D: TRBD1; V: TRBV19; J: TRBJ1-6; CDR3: CASRPTGNNSPLHF; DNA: TGTGCCAGTAGGCCGACAGGGAATAATTCACCCCTCCACTTT
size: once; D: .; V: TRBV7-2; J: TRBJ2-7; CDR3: CASSPRTAPYEQYF; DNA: TGTGCCAGCAGCCCCAGGACAGCACCCTACGAGCAGTACTTC
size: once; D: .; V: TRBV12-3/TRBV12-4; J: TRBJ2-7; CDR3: CASSLAGIYEQYF; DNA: TGTGCCAGCAGTTTAGCCGGGATATACGAGCAGTACTTC
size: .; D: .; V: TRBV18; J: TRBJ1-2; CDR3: CASSPPISKLNYGYTF; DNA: TGTGCCAGCTCACCACCGATAAGCAAACTAAACTATGGCTACACCTTC
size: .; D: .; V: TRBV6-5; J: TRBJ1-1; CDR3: CASSTDWLTEAFF; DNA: TGTGCCAGCAGTACCGACTGGCTTACTGAAGCTTTCTTT
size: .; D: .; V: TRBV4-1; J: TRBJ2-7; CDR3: CASSQGTSSYEQYF; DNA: TGCGCCAGCAGCCAAGGGACAAGTTCCTACGAGCAGTACTTC
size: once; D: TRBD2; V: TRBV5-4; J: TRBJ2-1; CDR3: CASSLGGGYYNEQFF; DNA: TGTGCCAGCAGCTTGGGCGGGGGGTATTACAATGAGCAGTTCTTC
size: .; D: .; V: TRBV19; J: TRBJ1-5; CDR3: CASTPGGQPQHF; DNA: TGTGCCAGTACCCCCGGGGGTCAGCCCCAGCATTTT
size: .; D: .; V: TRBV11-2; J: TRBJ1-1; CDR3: CASTPLADPKNTEAFF; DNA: TGTGCCAGCACCCCCTTAGCAGACCCGAAGAACACTGAAGCTTTCTTT
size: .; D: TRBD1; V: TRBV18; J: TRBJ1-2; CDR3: CASSTDRVVGYTF; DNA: TGTGCCAGCTCAACCGACAGGGTAGTTGGCTACACCTTC
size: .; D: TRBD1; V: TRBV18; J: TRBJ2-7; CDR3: CASSPRGQTYEQYF; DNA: TGTGCCAGCTCACCACGGGGACAGACCTACGAGCAGTACTTC
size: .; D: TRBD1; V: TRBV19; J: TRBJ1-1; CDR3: CASSMGQGTEAFF; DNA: TGTGCCAGTAGTATGGGACAGGGCACTGAAGCTTTCTTT
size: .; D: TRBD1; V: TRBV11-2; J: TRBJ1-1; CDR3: CASSPPDRPNTEAFF; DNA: TGTGCCAGCAGCCCGCCGGACAGGCCAAACACTGAAGCTTTCTTT
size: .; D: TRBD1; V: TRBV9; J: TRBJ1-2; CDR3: CASSVEPRTGSNYGYTF; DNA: TGTGCCAGCAGCGTAGAACCGAGGACAGGGTCTAACTATGGCTACACCTTC
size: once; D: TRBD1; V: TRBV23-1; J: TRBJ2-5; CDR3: CASSTTGILKTQYF; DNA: TGCGCCAGCAGCACGACAGGGATTTTGAAGACCCAGTACTTC
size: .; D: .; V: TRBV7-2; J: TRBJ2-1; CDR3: CASSRSKPPGYNEQFF; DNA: TGTGCCAGCAGCAGATCTAAACCCCCAGGGTACAATGAGCAGTTCTTC
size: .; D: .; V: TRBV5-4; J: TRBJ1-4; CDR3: CASSRPPGEKLFF; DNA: TGTGCCAGCAGTCGACCGCCGGGTGAAAAACTGTTTTTT
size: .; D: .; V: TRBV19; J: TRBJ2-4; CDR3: CASTPWSRSNIQYF; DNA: TGTGCCAGTACCCCGTGGTCCAGGTCGAACATTCAGTACTTC
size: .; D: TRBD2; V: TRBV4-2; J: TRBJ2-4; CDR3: CASPGGGPKNIQYF; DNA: TGTGCCAGCCCCGGGGGGGGGCCGAAAAACATTCAGTACTTC
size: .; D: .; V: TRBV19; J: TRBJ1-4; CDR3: CASSIQGINEKLFF; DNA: TGTGCCAGTAGTATACAGGGGATTAATGAAAAACTGTTTTTT
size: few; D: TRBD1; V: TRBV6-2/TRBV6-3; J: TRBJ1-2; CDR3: CASSYGQGVRGYTF; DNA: TGTGCCAGCAGTTACGGACAGGGCGTGAGAGGCTACACCTTC